This T cell receptor beta chain was obtained from a study of cytomegalovirus exposure and HLA in healthy donors. Study results and limitations: The investigators catalogued 150 to 200 TCR beta chains as cytomegalovirus-associated. It was reportedly the case that the classifier diagnosed cytomegalovirus status with high specificity and sensitivity. One later analysis, an examination of the roughly 130 validation repertoires, found that first-cohort TCR clusters tended to co-occur in them.

Worth noting for this clone: Its antigen is unknown.

Germline V gene lookup returns CDR1 SGHRS and CDR2 YFSETQ. The CDR3 consists of 15 residues. V was cut by 7 bases and J by 3 bases, with 20 bases left in between. Libraries were prepared by immunoSEQ multiplex PCR; TCRdb keeps only in-frame clonotypes and omits some of them. The sample lists 150,000 to 200,000 clones; 84% were seen once. The rearrangement joins TRBV5-1 to TRBJ2-7; perhaps TRBD2 as D (7 bases). Sequenced material: PBMCs. This sequence originates from a man aged 30 to 45 in good health and CMV-seropositive. The DNA of the CDR3 is TGCGCCAGCCGCCCGGGGAGGGGGGCCGACTACGAGCAGTACTTC. Translated: CASRPGRGADYEQYF.